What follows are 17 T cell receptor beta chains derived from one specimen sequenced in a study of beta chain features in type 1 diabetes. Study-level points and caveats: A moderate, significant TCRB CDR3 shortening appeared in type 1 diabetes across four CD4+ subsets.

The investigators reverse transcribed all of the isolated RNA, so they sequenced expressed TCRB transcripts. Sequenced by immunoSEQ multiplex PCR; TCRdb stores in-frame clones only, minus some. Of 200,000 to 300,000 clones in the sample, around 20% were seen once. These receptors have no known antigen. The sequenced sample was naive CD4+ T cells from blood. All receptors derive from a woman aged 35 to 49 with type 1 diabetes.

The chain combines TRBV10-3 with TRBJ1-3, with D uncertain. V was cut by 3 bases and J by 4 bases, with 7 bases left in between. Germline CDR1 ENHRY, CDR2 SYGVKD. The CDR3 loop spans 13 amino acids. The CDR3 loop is CAISEVGGNTIYF. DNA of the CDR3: TGTGCCATCAGTGAAGTTGGCGGAAACACCATATATTTT.

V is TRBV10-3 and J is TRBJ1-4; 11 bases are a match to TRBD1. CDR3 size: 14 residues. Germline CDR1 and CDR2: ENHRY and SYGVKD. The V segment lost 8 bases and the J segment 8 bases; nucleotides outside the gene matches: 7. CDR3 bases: TGTGCCATCGGTCCGGGACAGGGGGAAGAAAAACTGTTTTTT. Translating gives CAIGPGQGEEKLFF.

Here the CDR3 reads CASRAEGLAYEQYF. CDR3 sequence (DNA): TGTGCCAGCAGGGCCGAGGGACTAGCCTACGAGCAGTACTTC. The chain combines TRBV6-6 with TRBJ2-7; 8 bases are shared with TRBD2. V was pared by 6 bases and J by 2 bases, with 6 bases of the junction left unmatched. CDR1 and CDR2 from the germline V gene are MNHNY and SVGAGI (reference sequence). This CDR3 region has 14 residues.

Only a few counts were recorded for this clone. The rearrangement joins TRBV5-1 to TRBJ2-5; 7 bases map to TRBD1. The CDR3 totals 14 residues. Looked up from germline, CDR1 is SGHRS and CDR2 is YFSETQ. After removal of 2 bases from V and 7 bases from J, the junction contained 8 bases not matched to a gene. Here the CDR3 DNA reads TGCGCCAGCAGCTTTGGACAGGAAGAGGCGACCCAGTACTTC. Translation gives CASSFGQEEATQYF.

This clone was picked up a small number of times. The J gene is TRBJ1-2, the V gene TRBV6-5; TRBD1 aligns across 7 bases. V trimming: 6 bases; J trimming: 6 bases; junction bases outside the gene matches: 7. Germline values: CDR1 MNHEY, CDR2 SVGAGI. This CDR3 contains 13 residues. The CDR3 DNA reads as TGTGCCAGCAGCCAGGGACAGATCGATGGCTACACCTTC. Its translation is CASSQGQIDGYTF.

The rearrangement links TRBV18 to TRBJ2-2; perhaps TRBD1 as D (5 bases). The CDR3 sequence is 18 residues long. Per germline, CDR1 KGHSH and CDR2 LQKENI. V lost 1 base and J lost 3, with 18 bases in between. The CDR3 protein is CASSPLTRAYWDTGELFF. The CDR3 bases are TGTGCCAGCTCACCACTTACCAGGGCCTATTGGGACACCGGGGAGCTGTTTTTT.

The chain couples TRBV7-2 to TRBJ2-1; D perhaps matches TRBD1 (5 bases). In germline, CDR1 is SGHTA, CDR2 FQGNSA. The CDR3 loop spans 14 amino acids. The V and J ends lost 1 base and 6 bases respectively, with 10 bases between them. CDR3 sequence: CASSLDGAVNEQFF. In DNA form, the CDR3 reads TGTGCCAGCAGCTTAGATGGGGCAGTCAATGAGCAGTTCTTC.

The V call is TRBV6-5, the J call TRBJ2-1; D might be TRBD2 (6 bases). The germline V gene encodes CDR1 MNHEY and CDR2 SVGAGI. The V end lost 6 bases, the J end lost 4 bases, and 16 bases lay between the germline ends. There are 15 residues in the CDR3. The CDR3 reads CASRRRDSSYNEQFF. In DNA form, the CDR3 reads TGTGCCAGCAGACGACGGGACTCCTCATACAATGAGCAGTTCTTC.

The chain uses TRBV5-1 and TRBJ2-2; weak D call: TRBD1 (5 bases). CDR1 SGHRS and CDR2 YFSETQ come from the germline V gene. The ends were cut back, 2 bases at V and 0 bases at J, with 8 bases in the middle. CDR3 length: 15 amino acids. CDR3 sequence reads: CASSFSTANTGELFF. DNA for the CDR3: TGCGCCAGCAGCTTTTCGACAGCGAACACCGGGGAGCTGTTTTTT.

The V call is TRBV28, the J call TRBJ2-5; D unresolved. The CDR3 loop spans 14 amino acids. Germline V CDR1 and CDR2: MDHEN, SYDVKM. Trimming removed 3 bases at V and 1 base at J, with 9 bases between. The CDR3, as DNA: TGTGCCAGCAGTTTCCCCGGGTTCCAAGAGACCCAGTACTTC. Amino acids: CASSFPGFQETQYF.

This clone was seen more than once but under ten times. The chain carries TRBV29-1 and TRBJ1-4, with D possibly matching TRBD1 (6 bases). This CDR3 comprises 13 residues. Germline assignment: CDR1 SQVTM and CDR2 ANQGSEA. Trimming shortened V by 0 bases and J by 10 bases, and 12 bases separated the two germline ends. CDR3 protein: CSVEEGAAGKLFF. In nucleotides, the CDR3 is TGCAGCGTTGAAGAGGGGGCGGCTGGAAAACTGTTTTTT.

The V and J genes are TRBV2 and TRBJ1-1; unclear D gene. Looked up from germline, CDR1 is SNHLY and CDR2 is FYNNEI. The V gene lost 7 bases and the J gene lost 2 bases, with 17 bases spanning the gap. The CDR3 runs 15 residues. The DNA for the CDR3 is TGTGCCAGCACCCGGGGAGTAGGGATCAACACTGAAGCTTTCTTT. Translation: CASTRGVGINTEAFF.

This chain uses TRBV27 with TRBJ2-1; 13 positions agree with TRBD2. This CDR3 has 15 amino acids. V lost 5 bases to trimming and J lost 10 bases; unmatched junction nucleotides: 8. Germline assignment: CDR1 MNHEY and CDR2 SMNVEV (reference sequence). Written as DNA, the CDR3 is TGTGCCAGCAGTCTCACTAGCGGGGGGGCCGGAGAGCAGTTCTTC. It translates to CASSLTSGGAGEQFF.

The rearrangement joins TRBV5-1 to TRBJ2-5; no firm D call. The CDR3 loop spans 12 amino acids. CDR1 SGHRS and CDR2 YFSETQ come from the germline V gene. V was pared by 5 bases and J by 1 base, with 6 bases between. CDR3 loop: CASRQAQETQYF. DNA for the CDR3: TGCGCCAGCAGGCAAGCCCAAGAGACCCAGTACTTC.

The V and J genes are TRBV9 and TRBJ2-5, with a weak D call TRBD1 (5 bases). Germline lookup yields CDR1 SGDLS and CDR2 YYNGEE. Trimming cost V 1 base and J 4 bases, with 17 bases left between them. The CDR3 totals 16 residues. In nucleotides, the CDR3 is TGTGCCAGCAGCGTACAAGGGGTCACCCGAGGAGAGACCCAGTACTTC. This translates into CASSVQGVTRGETQYF.

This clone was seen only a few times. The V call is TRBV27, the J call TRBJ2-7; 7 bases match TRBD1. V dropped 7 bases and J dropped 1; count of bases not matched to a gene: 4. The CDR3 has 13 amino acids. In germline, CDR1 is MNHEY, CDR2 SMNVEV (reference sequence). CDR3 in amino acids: CASTGTDSYEQYF. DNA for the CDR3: TGTGCCAGCACCGGGACAGATTCCTACGAGCAGTACTTC.

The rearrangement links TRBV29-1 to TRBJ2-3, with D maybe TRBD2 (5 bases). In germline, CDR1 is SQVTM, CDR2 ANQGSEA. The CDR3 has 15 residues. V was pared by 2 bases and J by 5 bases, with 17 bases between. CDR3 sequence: CSVEPGIPGGDTQYF. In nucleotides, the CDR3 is TGCAGCGTTGAACCTGGGATTCCTGGAGGAGATACGCAGTATTTT.